This entry is about one TCR beta chain. This clonotype is medium-sized (0.01 to 0.1%) in its sample. No cognate antigen has been identified for it. No base quality information exists; no much larger clone differs at one position. Spanning cysteine to phenylalanine, the CDR3 consists of 13 amino acids. The retained sequence is limited to the CDR3, 39 bases, with the frame set at the first base. V and J are trimmed by 10 bases and 6 bases, and the gene matches miss 10 bases of the junction. From the germline V gene (reference sequence), CDR1 is MNHEY and CDR2 is SMNVEV. The data stem from a study. Sequencing was carried out with an Illumina MiSeq. Through fastp at Q25 and MiXCR, TCRdb rebuilt clones from the public reads, retaining in-frame beta chains. All rows with the same CDR3 protein become a single entry with the most common DNA and genes. The sample table contains 3,500 to 5,500 distinct CDR3 sequences; only one count was recorded for just over 9.5% of them. The top ten constitute around 31% of the sample.

Specimen: CD4+ T cells from peripheral blood. The chain employs TRBV27 and TRBJ2-7; 9 junctional bases match TRBD1. The receptor was derived from a human donor with rheumatoid arthritis. Here is the DNA: TGTGCCATCCGGGACAGGGTATTTTCCGAGCAGTACTTC. Translated, this is CAIRDRVFSEQYF.